These T cell receptor beta chains were read from a single sample in a study of blood T cells in healthy people across ages. TCRdb itself ran the 5' RACE reads through MiXCR, one entry per CDR3 protein. The sample contains fewer than 800,000 distinct CDR3 sequences, about 30% of which appear only once. The sequencing sample was made of blood. These receptors came from a woman of 80 years or more in good health. The CDR3 runs from the conserved cysteine through the conserved F or W. The order of the fields is clone size, V gene, J gene, D gene, CDR3 DNA, CDR3 protein. D genes are given only for firm matches. Clone size is shown for a subset of rows, as once, few, many or a class of expanded clone.

many	TRBV12-3/TRBV12-4	TRBJ2-5	TRBD2	TGTGCCAGCAGTTTAGAGTTAGCGGGGGGTTACCAAGAGACCCAGTACTTC	CASSLELAGGYQETQYF
many	TRBV5-1	TRBJ1-1	NA	TGCGCCAGCAGGGCCCAGAACACTGAAGCTTTCTTT	CASRAQNTEAFF
few	TRBV30	TRBJ2-2	TRBD2	TGTGCCTGGAGTGCAGATTACCCGGGACTAGCATCAGGGGAGCTGTTTTTT	CAWSADYPGLASGELFF
NA	TRBV5-6	TRBJ2-7	NA	TGTGCCAGCAGCTACGAAGCCTACGAGCAGTACTTC	CASSYEAYEQYF
NA	TRBV6-6	TRBJ1-1	TRBD1	TGTGCCAGCACCGACAGGGGCAGGAACACTGAAGCTTTCTTT	CASTDRGRNTEAFF
many	TRBV7-2	TRBJ2-5	NA	TGTGCCAGCAGCTCCAGGGGAGGGGGGACAGAGACCCAGTACTTC	CASSSRGGGTETQYF
many	TRBV7-2	TRBJ2-7	TRBD1	TGTGCCAGCAGAAAGCGGACAGGGTCCTACGAGCAGTACTTC	CASRKRTGSYEQYF
many	TRBV15	TRBJ2-5	NA	TGTGCCACCAGCAGAGATGTAAGCAGGGGGGAAGAGACCCAGTACTTC	CATSRDVSRGEETQYF
few	TRBV5-1	TRBJ2-7	NA	TGCGCCAGCAGGGTCCAAGAGGGACTCGCCTACGAGCAGTACTTC	CASRVQEGLAYEQYF
many	TRBV7-9	TRBJ2-1	NA	TGTGCCAGCAGCCTTAGTAACCGTGGGGGGGCCGGATACAATGAGCAGTTCTTC	CASSLSNRGGAGYNEQFF
many	TRBV7-2	TRBJ2-7	NA	TGTGCCAGCAGCTTAGTTAGGGGATCCTACGAGCAGTACTTC	CASSLVRGSYEQYF
NA	TRBV6-2/TRBV6-3	TRBJ2-7	TRBD1	TGTGCCAGCAGTTACGGGGGACAGGGGTACGAGCAGTACTTC	CASSYGGQGYEQYF
many	TRBV9	TRBJ2-1	TRBD2	TGTGCCAGCAGCCCCGGGACTAGCGGGGGGGCCCGGGTTGATGAGCAGTTCTTC	CASSPGTSGGARVDEQFF
many	TRBV10-3	TRBJ1-4	TRBD1	TGTGCCATCAGTAGGGACAGGGGAGACGAAAAACTGTTTTTT	CAISRDRGDEKLFF
NA	TRBV20-1	TRBJ2-3	TRBD2	TGCAGTGCTGAGAGGACTAGCGGGGGCCGACTCAGTAAAGATACGCAGTATTTT	CSAERTSGGRLSKDTQYF
many	TRBV27	TRBJ2-3	NA	TGTGCCAGCAGTTTATCAGGCTATACGCAGTATTTT	CASSLSGYTQYF
NA	TRBV12-3/TRBV12-4	TRBJ1-1	NA	TGTGCCAGCAGTTACCTGGGGCTGAACACTGAAGCTTTCTTT	CASSYLGLNTEAFF
few	TRBV29-1	TRBJ2-4	NA	TGCAGCGTTGGAAGTAGCGCGAGGGGATCGGACATTCAGTACTTC	CSVGSSARGSDIQYF
few	TRBV7-8	TRBJ1-1	NA	TGTGCCAGCAGCTACGCCACCGGGACAACGGAAGCTTTCTTT	CASSYATGTTEAFF
NA	TRBV29-1	TRBJ2-6	NA	TGCAGCGCCGCTTTACAGGGAGCTGGGGCCAACGTCCTGGCTTTC	CSAALQGAGANVLAF
NA	TRBV9	TRBJ2-2	NA	TGTGCCAGCAGACCCCAGGGGGGGGCCGGGGAGCTGTTTTTT	CASRPQGGAGELFF
NA	TRBV25-1	TRBJ2-3	NA	TGTGCCAGCAGTGTGTCGGGGGACCGCACAGATACGCAGTATTTT	CASSVSGDRTDTQYF
NA	TRBV29-1	TRBJ2-1	TRBD1	TGCAGCGTTGAAACGTGGAACAGGGGCTACAATGAGCAGTTCTTC	CSVETWNRGYNEQFF
NA	TRBV4-3	TRBJ1-1	NA	TGCGCCAGCAGCCAAGGGGGCGGCGGGCCTTCGTTGGGAAACACTGAAGCTTTCTTT	CASSQGGGGPSLGNTEAFF
many	TRBV2	TRBJ2-1	NA	TGTGCCAGCGAAAAGACTTACAATGAGCAGTTCTTC	CASEKTYNEQFF
NA	TRBV29-1	TRBJ2-7	TRBD2	TGCAGCACACGTAGCGGGGGGGCCTCGAATGAGCAGTACTTC	CSTRSGGASNEQYF
once	TRBV12-3/TRBV12-4	TRBJ2-4	NA	TGTGCCAGCAGTTTAGGAGCGTATATAGCCAAAAACATTCAGTACTTC	CASSLGAYIAKNIQYF
NA	TRBV9	TRBJ1-5	NA	TGTGCCAGCAGCAATTTAGGGGGTAATCAGCCCCAGCATTTT	CASSNLGGNQPQHF
NA	TRBV12-3/TRBV12-4	TRBJ2-2	TRBD1	TGTGCCAGCAGTTTAATGATAACGGGGACAGGGGAATACACGAACACCGGGGAGCGGTTTTTT	CASSLMITGTGEYTNTGERFF
few	TRBV9	TRBJ1-1	TRBD1	TGTGCCAGCAGCACAGGGGCTGGAACTGAAGCTTTCTTT	CASSTGAGTEAFF
NA	TRBV7-2	TRBJ2-3	NA	TGTGCCAGCAGCTTACAGGCTAGTTCCTTCACAGATACGCAGTATTTT	CASSLQASSFTDTQYF
NA	TRBV7-2	TRBJ2-3	NA	TGTGCCAGCAGCTCGAGGAGTTCAGGGAGGGATACGCAGTATTTT	CASSSRSSGRDTQYF
NA	TRBV5-1	TRBJ2-1	TRBD2	TGCGCCAGCAACGGACTAGCGGACAATGAGCAGTTCTTC	CASNGLADNEQFF
NA	TRBV6-1	TRBJ2-7	TRBD1	TGTGCCGGCAGAGCGAATACAGGGGGCGGGAGCTACGAGCAGTACTTC	CAGRANTGGGSYEQYF
NA	TRBV2	TRBJ2-7	TRBD2	TGTGCCAGCTCCGAGACTAGCTACAATGAGCAGTACTTC	CASSETSYNEQYF
many	TRBV5-6	TRBJ2-7	TRBD1	TGTGCCAGCAGCTACTGGACAGGGGGCGAGTCCGAGCAGTACTTC	CASSYWTGGESEQYF
few	TRBV3-1	TRBJ1-1	NA	TGTGCCAGCACCCAAACCGGAGCGAACACTGAAGCTTTCTTT	CASTQTGANTEAFF
many	TRBV7-8	TRBJ2-5	NA	TGTGCCAGCAGCTTAGCTGTGACTTTGATTGGGGAGACCCAGTACTTC	CASSLAVTLIGETQYF
many	TRBV12-3/TRBV12-4	TRBJ2-1	NA	TGTGCCAGCACCCTCACAGGGCGGAATGAGCAGTTCTTC	CASTLTGRNEQFF
few	TRBV7-8	TRBJ1-5	TRBD1	TGTGCCAGCAGCTTGGACAGGGGTCGCGGGCAGCCCCAGCATTTT	CASSLDRGRGQPQHF
many	TRBV6-5	TRBJ2-1	NA	TGTGCCAGCAGTTCGTCCGGGAGTTGGAATGAGCAGTTCTTC	CASSSSGSWNEQFF
few	TRBV6-1	TRBJ1-3	TRBD1	TGTGCCAGCAGTCAGGGGGGGAAACACACCATATATTTT	CASSQGGKHTIYF
many	TRBV10-3	TRBJ1-4	NA	TGTGCCATCAGTGAAGACAGGATCGGTGAAAAACTGTTTTTT	CAISEDRIGEKLFF
NA	TRBV5-1	TRBJ2-1	NA	TGCGCCAGCAGCTTGAGGGAGACCCAGTTCTTC	CASSLRETQFF
many	TRBV6-5	TRBJ2-1	TRBD2	TGTGCCAGCACCCCACTAGCGGGGGGGCTGAGGAATGAGCAGTTCTTC	CASTPLAGGLRNEQFF
many	TRBV20-1	TRBJ1-2	NA	TGCAGTGCTAGAGATCTTTCCCATGGCTACACCTTC	CSARDLSHGYTF
NA	TRBV7-2	TRBJ1-2	NA	TGTGCCAGCAGCTTGCATATGAACTATGGCTACACCTTC	CASSLHMNYGYTF
NA	TRBV2	TRBJ2-5	TRBD1	TGTGCCAGCAGTCCCATAGGACAGGGCCCATACTATGAGACCCAGTACTTC	CASSPIGQGPYYETQYF
NA	TRBV10-3	TRBJ2-7	TRBD1	TGTGCCGTCAGTGGGCGTCGGTCAGGGGGCCGAAACGAGCAGTACTTC	CAVSGRRSGGRNEQYF